This T cell receptor (beta chain) was retrieved from a study of control samples from healthy donors and cancer patients. Trimming removed 3 bases from V and 0 bases from J, with 10 bases in between. The CDR3 contains 15 residues. Germline V lookup: CDR1 SGHKS, CDR2 YYEKEE (reference sequence). This clone is a singleton in its sample. The assay was immunoSEQ multiplex PCR, and TCRdb's table has in-frame clones only and misses some. The sample holds some 64,000 clones; about nine tenths are singletons and the top ten take approximately 1.2%. The sample was PBMCs. The chain links TRBV5-5 to TRBJ2-1; the D is unclear. The receptor comes from a woman aged 50 to 65 with colorectal cancer. In DNA form, the CDR3 reads TGTGCCAGCAGCTCCACACCAAGCTCCTACAATGAGCAGTTCTTC. Its translation: CASSSTPSSYNEQFF.